Listed here is a single T cell receptor beta chain. This clone's antigen is unknown. No clone much larger than this one lies a single base away; base qualities are absent. These data come from a study of cytomegalovirus exposure and HLA in healthy donors (dated by TCRdb to the late 2010s). Looking at the study overall: According to an earlier analysis of 587 of the donors, 150 million to 200 million T cells yielded some 110 million unique TCR beta sequences and 276 Gb of sequence data. The number of typed donors differed by locus: roughly 620-630 for A, B, C, DRB1 and DQB1; 500 to 550 for DQA1; approximately 600 for DPA1; and roughly 450 for DPB1. Among 300 to 500 genotyped donors of the cohort, an average of around 250,000 unique TCR beta nucleotide sequences was sequenced per donor, of which about 18% were non-productive. Among the roughly 370 genotyped donors, approximately 81% belonged to the genetic ancestry cluster associated with self-reported Caucasian donors. To predict cytomegalovirus infection status, the study brought together high-throughput TCR immunosequencing, statistical association of individual TCRs with disease status, and machine learning. Approximately 300 gigabases of sequencing data and approximately 92 million unique TCR sequences made up an early release that covered approximately 700 HLA-typed donors. Genome-wide SNP genotypes for about 55% of the 666 donors were used in a later genetic analysis, which treated that subset as a discovery cohort. Alongside the repertoire data, information on donor age, sex, ethnicity and CMV serostatus was compiled. To decide whether each TCR beta V gene segment behaved as functional or pseudogenic, an earlier analysis of approximately 600 of the donors relied on high-throughput TCR beta sequencing. The T cell repertoires of 666 subjects were profiled by immunosequencing and related to cytomegalovirus serostatus. A separate validation cohort of 90 to 150 different subjects was used in addition to the approximately 610-subject first cohort. The aim of the study was to test whether cataloging public T cell receptors could identify signatures of past pathogen exposure. In a later analysis, previously published TCR beta repertoires from fewer than 750 donors were re-analyzed and high-resolution HLA genotyping was added so that TCR occurrence patterns could be studied. Roughly five DR-DQ haplotypes were handled as single units for association and clustering because linkage in the cohort was strong. The later analysis used no new phenotypic data to find candidate immune exposures, relying instead on TCR beta sequences and their occurrence across donors. Both class I and class II loci were covered by HLA typing, at four-digit resolution. All discovery cohort repertoires had been generated on a single sequencing platform. What the research found in general, with its limitations: A few of the identified cytomegalovirus-associated TCR beta chains were confirmed in vitro to be specific for cytomegalovirus antigens. In a later analysis, most CMV-associated TCR beta chains were found to appear HLA-restricted, with HLA associations seemingly driven largely by CMV exposure. Specific HLA alleles were associated with 15,000 to 20,000 TCR beta sequences at a false discovery rate of 0.05 in a later analysis. The study listed approximately 150 TCR beta chains as associated with cytomegalovirus. The only immune exposure information available for the cohort was CMV serostatus. The authors suggested that the approach could potentially be generalized to other disease states and immunological phenotypes. In a later analysis, several top co-occurrence clusters were reported to appear linked to parvovirus B19, influenza, CMV and Epstein-Barr virus. Roughly uniform sequencing depth across donors was assumed in presence/absence analyses, although this assumption may not hold. According to a later analysis, TCR association rates differed among HLA loci, with DRB1 alleles showing the most associated TCRs and HLA-C alleles showing the fewest. Strong co-occurrence of HLA alleles, especially DR and DQ, made assigning TCR associations to individual alleles difficult. A further reported finding was that TCR beta sequences accurately predicted the HLA-A and HLA-B alleles for most subjects in the first cohort. Linkage disequilibrium might explain the correlated functional status among segregating V segments, but an unknown experimental factor could not be ruled out. While some public TCRs were present in many individuals, most TCR sequences turned up only very rarely across donors. Some IMGT-functional V segments, including TRBV6-2 and TRBV6-3, could not be told apart with the 87-base-pair reads, so those segments were excluded. V-gene and J-gene trimming of TCR beta chains was associated with a missense DCLRE1C variant in a later genetic analysis, and the association was replicated in an independent cohort. The classifier was reported to diagnose cytomegalovirus status with high specificity and sensitivity in both the original cohort and the validation cohort. A later genetic analysis reported fewer N-insertions in productive TCRs among donors in an Asian-associated ancestry cluster than the approximately 700-donor mean. Because some donors lacked HLA typing at each locus, the association tests relied only on the typed subset. The earlier analysis of approximately 590 of the donors excluded seventeen rarely observed V segments, including chromosome 9 orphons, because counts were too low. In this cohort, only TCR beta chains were sequenced, and detectable features were limited by the absence of alpha or paired-chain data. In a later analysis, HLA-associated TCR beta chains showed more clonal expansion and lower generation probabilities than non-associated chains that were equally common. The sequencing pipeline was judged likely to have produced a cluster of highly shared sequence variants as a technical artifact. An earlier analysis of approximately 530 of the donors showed that most TCR beta V segments appeared in productive rearrangements either about 90% or about 30% of the time, which broadly matched IMGT annotations.

The protocol used for the library was the immunoSEQ multiplex PCR assay. For the multiplex PCR, a mixture combining 60 forward primers for TCR Vbeta segments and 13 reverse primers for TCR Jbeta segments was used. The CDR3 region of rearranged TCR beta genes was amplified from genomic DNA by a multiplex PCR assay. The Illumina HiSeq System was used to sequence the amplified TCR beta libraries as 87-base-pair reads. The study's processing was this. Across the 500 to 750 repertoires, a later analysis counted roughly 77 million unique TCR beta chains, about 10 million of which were shared by at least two donors. Raw reads were error-corrected and collapsed into unique sequences by a nearest-neighbor algorithm in which closely related sequences were merged to remove PCR and sequencing errors. CDR3 sequences were aligned to IMGT reference sequences to assign V, D and J gene segments. For a sequence to be retained, a match of at least six nucleotides was required to both a V gene segment and a J gene segment. A rearrangement counted as productive if the CDR3 had no stop codons and remained in frame with V and J, and every other rearrangement counted as non-productive. CDR3 was defined according to IMGT convention as the region running from the second conserved V-encoded cysteine to the conserved J-encoded phenylalanine. The earlier analysis of 500 to 650 of the donors excluded any sequence lacking an unambiguous match to a single V gene segment. In an earlier analysis of more than 500 of the donors, a V segment was called functional when productive rearrangements were above 56.7%, and segregating when the standard deviation between donors exceeded 5%. To diagnose cytomegalovirus status from the catalog of TCR beta chain sequences, a statistical classification framework was built. V and J gene assignment, in a later analysis, came from comparing TCR nucleotide sequences with IMGT/GENE-DB human TR gene sequences. In a later analysis, CDR3 sequences and most-parsimonious VDJ recombination scenarios were assigned using the TCRdist pipeline. A later analysis defined each TCR beta chain by its CDR3 amino acid sequence plus V-gene family, and excluded reads lacking a unique V-gene family. To address suspected cross-contamination and a sequencing artifact, a later analysis removed 592 highly shared, low-generation-probability nucleotide sequences. A later analysis calculated a clonal expansion index for each public chain from normalized within-repertoire ranks of inferred template counts. In a later analysis, generation probabilities were computed with a VDJ recombination model fitted to out-of-frame rearrangements, and the resulting probabilities were checked against IGoR. A later analysis scored TCR-TCR, TCR-HLA and TCR-CMV co-occurrence with hypergeometric tests, applying a repertoire-size bias correction to TCR pairs. To estimate false discovery rates, a later analysis permuted the HLA or CMV assignments 20 times. In a later analysis, co-occurring TCRs were grouped using DBSCAN, with TCRdist sequence similarity added in when clustering inside HLA-allele-positive subsets. For co-occurrence clustering, repertoires with fewer than 30,000 or more than 120,000 public chains were excluded, along with roughly 5 repertoires with anomalous nucleotide sharing. TCRdb took over this immuneACCESS table, retaining in-frame rearrangements with V and J assigned. Such tables are incomplete; in checked studies, under half of the missing clones stem from an unresolved V gene, and the remainder is unexplained. The DNA gave D and trimming, while V, J and clone size come from that table. The sample table records around 140,000 clones; approximately 77% of these occur just once. Jointly, the top ten make up about 1.4% of the sample.

The cohort consisted of 600 to 700 healthy bone marrow donors. All cohort members were sampled while nominally healthy, although unrecorded immune exposures were likely present. The donor was CMV seronegative and was included in the group of 352 seronegative cohort members. A peripheral blood sample was provided by each donor, and peripheral blood mononuclear cells were used for TCR beta sequencing. Genomic DNA was extracted from the blood cell samples with the Qiagen DNeasy Blood Extraction Kit. V has 3 bases trimmed and J has 2 bases trimmed; junction bases matching no gene number 4. The cysteine opens and the phenylalanine closes a CDR3 of 13 amino acids. The only DNA kept is the CDR3, 39 bases in frame from the first base. CDR1 is given as SQVTM and CDR2 as ANQGSEA, both from the germline V gene.

The origin of this receptor is a woman aged 35 to 49 in good health and CMV-seronegative. The sequencing input was PBMCs. The chain links TRBV29-1 with TRBJ2-7; TRBD1 aligns with 7 central bases. The DNA sequence is as follows: TGCAGCGTTGATACAGGGGATACCTACGAGCAGTACTTC. This is translated as CSVDTGDTYEQYF.